The clone carrying this T cell receptor beta chain was observed at least ten times. No antigen is known for it. These data are taken from a study of T cells in Graves' hyperthyroidism and ophthalmopathy. Study-level results: Most clonotypes expanded in thyroid above 0.001 were likewise present in blood. The model anticipated ophthalmopathy a median approximately six months pre-onset.

Amplification targeted TCR beta CDR3 regions from RNA transcripts. The primer set for the first-round RT-PCR of the TCR CDR3 was HTBI. One entry per CDR3 protein results from TCRdb running MiXCR on the multiplex PCR reads. The table includes 600,000 or so distinct CDR3 sequences, 15% to 20% detected once. Aged 18 to 65, the patients had hyperthyroidism that was newly diagnosed and had lasted under 2 months. Exclusions: uncontrolled infection, other autoimmune disease, pregnancy, lactation. This CDR3 comprises 15 residues. V lost 6 bases and J lost 5; bases outside the gene matches: 13. CDR1 is DFQATT and CDR2 is SNEGSKA in the germline V gene (reference sequence).

The receptor was derived from a woman aged 25 to 39 with Graves' hyperthyroidism. The sequenced sample consisted of blood. V gene TRBV20-1 combines with J gene TRBJ2-1; TRBD1 agrees at 7 bases. CDR3 coding DNA: TGCAGTGCCCTCTGGGGGACAGTTCTGAACAATGAGCAGTTCTTC. It yields the protein CSALWGTVLNNEQFF.